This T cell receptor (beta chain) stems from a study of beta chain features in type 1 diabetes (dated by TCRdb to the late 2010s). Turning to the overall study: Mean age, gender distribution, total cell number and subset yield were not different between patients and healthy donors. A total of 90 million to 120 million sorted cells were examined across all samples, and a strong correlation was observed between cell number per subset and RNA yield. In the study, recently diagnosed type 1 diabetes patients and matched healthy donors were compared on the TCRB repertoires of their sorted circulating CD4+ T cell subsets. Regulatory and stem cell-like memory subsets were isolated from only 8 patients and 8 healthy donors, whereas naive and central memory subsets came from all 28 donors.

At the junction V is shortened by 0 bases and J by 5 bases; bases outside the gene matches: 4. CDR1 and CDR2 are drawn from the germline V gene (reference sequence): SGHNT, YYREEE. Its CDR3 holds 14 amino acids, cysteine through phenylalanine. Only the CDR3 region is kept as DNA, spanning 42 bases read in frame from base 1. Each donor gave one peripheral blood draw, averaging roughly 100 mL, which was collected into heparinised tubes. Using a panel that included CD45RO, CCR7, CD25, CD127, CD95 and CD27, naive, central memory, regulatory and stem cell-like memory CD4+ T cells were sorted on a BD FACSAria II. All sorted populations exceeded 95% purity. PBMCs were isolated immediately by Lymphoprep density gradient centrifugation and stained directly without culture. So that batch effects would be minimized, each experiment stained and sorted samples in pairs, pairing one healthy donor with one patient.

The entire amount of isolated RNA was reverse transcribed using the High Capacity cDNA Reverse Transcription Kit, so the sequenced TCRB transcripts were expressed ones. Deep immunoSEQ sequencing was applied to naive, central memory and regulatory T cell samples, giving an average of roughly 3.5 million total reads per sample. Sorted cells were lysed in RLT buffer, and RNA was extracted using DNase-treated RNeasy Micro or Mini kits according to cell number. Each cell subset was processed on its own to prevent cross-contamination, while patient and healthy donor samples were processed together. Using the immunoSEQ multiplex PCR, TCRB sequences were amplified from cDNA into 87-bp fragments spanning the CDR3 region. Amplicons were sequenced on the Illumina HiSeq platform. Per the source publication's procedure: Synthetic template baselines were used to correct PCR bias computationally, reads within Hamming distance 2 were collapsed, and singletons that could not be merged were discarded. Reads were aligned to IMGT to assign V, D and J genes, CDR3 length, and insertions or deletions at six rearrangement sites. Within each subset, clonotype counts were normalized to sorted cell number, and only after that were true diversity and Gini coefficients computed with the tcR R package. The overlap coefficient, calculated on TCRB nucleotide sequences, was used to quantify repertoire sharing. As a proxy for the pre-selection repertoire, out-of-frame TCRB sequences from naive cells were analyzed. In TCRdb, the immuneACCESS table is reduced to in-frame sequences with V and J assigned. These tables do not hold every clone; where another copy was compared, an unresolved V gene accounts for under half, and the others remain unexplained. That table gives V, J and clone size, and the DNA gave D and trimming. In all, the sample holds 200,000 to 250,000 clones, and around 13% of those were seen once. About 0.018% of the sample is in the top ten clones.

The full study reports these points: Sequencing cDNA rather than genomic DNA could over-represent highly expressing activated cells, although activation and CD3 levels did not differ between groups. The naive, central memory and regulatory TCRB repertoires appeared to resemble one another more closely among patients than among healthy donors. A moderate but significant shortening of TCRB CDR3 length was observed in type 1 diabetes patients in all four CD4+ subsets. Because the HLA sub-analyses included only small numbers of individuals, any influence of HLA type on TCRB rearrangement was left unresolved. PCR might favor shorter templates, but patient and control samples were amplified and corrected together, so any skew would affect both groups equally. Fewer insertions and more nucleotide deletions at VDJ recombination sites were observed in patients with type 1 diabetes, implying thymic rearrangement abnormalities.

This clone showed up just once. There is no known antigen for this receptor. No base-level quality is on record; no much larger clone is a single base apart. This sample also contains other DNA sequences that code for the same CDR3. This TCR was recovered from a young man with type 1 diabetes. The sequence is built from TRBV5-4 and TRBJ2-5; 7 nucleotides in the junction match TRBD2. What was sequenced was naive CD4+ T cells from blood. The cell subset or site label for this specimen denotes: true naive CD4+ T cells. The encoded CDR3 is CASSLVGGGETQYF. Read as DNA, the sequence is TGTGCCAGCAGCTTGGTGGGGGGAGGGGAGACCCAGTACTTC. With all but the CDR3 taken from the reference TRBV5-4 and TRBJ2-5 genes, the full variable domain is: ETGVTQSPTHLIKTRGQQVTLRCSSQSGHNTVSWYQQALGQGPQFIFQYYREEENGRGNFPPRFSGLQFPNYSSELNVNALELDDSALYLCASSLVGGGETQYFGPGTRLLVL.